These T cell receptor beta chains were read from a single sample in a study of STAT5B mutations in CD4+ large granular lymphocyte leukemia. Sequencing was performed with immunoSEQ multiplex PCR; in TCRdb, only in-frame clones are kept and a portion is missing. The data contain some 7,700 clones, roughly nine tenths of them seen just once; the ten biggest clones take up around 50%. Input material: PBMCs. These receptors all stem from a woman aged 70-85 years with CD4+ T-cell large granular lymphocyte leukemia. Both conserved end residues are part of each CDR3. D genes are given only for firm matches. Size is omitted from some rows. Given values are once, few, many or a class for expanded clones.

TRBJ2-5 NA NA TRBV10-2 CASSEGGSKETQYF TGCGCCAGCAGTGAGGGGGGAAGCAAAGAGACCCAGTACTTC
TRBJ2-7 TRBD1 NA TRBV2 CASSLTGASYEQYF TGTGCCAGCAGTCTTACAGGGGCTTCCTACGAGCAGTACTTC
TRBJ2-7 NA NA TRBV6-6 CASSYRRGGTYEQYF TGTGCCAGCAGTTACCGGAGGGGCGGGACCTACGAGCAGTACTTC
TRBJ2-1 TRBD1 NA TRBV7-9 CASSLRQGSSYNEQFF TGTGCCAGCAGCTTGCGACAGGGGAGCTCCTACAATGAGCAGTTCTTC
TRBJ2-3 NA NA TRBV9 CASSVSSAGTDTQYF TGTGCCAGCAGCGTATCCTCTGCGGGCACAGATACGCAGTATTTT
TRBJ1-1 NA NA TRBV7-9 CASSPPGTQNTEAFF TGTGCCAGCAGCCCGCCCGGGACACAGAACACTGAAGCTTTCTTT
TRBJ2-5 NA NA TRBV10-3 CAISETGALVETQYF TGTGCCATCAGTGAAACGGGGGCCCTCGTGGAGACCCAGTACTTC
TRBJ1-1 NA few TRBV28 CASSLLNTEAFF TGTGCCAGCAGTTTGCTGAACACTGAAGCTTTCTTT
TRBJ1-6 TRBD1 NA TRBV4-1 CASRRQGRYNSPLHF TGCGCCAGCAGACGACAGGGGCGGTATAATTCACCCCTCCACTTT
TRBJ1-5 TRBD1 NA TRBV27 CASSRRAGGLGNQPQHF TGTGCCAGCAGCCGACGGGCAGGGGGCCTGGGCAATCAGCCCCAGCATTTT
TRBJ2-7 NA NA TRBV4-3 CASSQEGSWGGQYF TGCGCCAGCAGCCAAGAGGGCTCGTGGGGAGGGCAGTACTTC
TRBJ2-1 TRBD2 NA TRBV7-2 CASSLGTNNEQFF TGTGCCAGCAGCCTCGGGACTAACAATGAGCAGTTCTTC
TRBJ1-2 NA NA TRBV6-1 CASRRTEAANYGYTF TGTGCCAGCAGAAGGACGGAAGCCGCTAACTATGGCTACACCTTC
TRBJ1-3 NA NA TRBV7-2 CASSLERAGGAFGNTIYF TGTGCCAGCAGCTTAGAAAGGGCAGGAGGGGCTTTCGGAAACACCATATATTTT
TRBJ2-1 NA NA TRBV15 CATSRDRTGPLYEQFF TGTGCCACCAGCAGAGATCGTACAGGCCCTTTATATGAGCAGTTCTTC
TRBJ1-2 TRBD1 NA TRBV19 CASSIDRDRGDYGYTF TGTGCCAGTAGTATAGACCGGGACAGGGGGGACTATGGCTACACCTTC
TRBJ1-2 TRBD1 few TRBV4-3 CASSWGQGPRGGYTF TGCGCCAGCAGCTGGGGACAGGGACCCAGGGGGGGCTACACCTTC
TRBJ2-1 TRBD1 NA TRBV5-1 CASSFGQGGYNEQFF TGCGCCAGCAGCTTTGGACAGGGAGGCTACAATGAGCAGTTCTTC
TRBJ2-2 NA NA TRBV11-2 CASSSLTGELFF TGTGCCAGCAGCTCACTCACCGGGGAGCTGTTTTTT
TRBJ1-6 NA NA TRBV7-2 CASSLRGKRDSPLHF TGTGCCAGCAGCTTGAGGGGAAAAAGGGATTCACCCCTCCACTTT
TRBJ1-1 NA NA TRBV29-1 CSVLEGPTEAFF TGCAGCGTCCTCGAGGGGCCAACTGAAGCTTTCTTT
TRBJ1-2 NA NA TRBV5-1 CASSPGDSYGYTF TGCGCCAGCAGTCCAGGGGATAGCTATGGCTACACCTTC
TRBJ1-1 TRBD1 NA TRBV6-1 CASNRGSNTEAFF TGTGCCAGCAACAGGGGGTCTAACACTGAAGCTTTCTTT
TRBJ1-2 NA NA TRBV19 CASTGTHTAFGYTF TGTGCCAGTACCGGCACTCATACTGCTTTCGGCTACACCTTC
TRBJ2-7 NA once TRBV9 CASSSPRPEDF TGTGCCAGCAGCTCCCCCAGGCCTGAGGACTTC
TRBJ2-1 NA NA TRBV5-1 CASSVRTSYNEQFF TGCGCCAGCAGCGTAAGGACAAGCTACAATGAGCAGTTCTTC
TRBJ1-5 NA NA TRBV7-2 CASSSDGGFNQPQHF TGTGCCAGCAGCTCCGACGGGGGGTTTAATCAGCCCCAGCATTTT
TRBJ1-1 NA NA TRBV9 CASSVAGGGGNTEAFF TGTGCCAGCAGCGTAGCCGGAGGGGGGGGGAACACTGAAGCTTTCTTT
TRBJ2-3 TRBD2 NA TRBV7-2 CASSSSLAGGPADTQYF TGTGCCAGCAGCTCAAGTTTAGCGGGGGGGCCGGCAGATACGCAGTATTTT
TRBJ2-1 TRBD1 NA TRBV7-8 CASSRDRAFYNEQFF TGTGCCAGCAGCCGGGACAGGGCCTTCTACAATGAGCAGTTCTTC
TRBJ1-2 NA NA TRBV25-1 CASSNTSGGYTF TGTGCCAGCAGCAATACCTCGGGTGGCTACACCTTC
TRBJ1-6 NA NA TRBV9 CASSVVGGPNSPLHF TGTGCCAGCAGCGTAGTCGGGGGGCCAAATTCACCCCTCCACTTT
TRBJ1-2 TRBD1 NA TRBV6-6 CASTQTGGGGYTF TGTGCCAGCACTCAGACAGGGGGAGGGGGCTACACCTTC
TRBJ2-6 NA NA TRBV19 CASSITSSGANVLTF TGTGCCAGTAGTATAACCAGCTCTGGGGCCAACGTCCTGACTTTC
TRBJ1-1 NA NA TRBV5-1 CASSLTPGNTEAFF TGCGCCAGCAGCTTGACTCCTGGGAACACTGAAGCTTTCTTT
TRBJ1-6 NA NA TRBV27 CATRGNNSPLHF TGTGCCACCCGGGGGAATAATTCACCCCTCCACTTT
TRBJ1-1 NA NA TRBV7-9 CASSQTGSTEAFF TGTGCCAGCAGCCAGACAGGTTCCACTGAAGCTTTCTTT
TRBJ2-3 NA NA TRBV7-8 CASSLDFESTDTQYF TGTGCCAGCAGCTTAGATTTTGAGAGCACAGATACGCAGTATTTT
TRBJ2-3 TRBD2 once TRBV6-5 CASTASGGTDTQYF TGTGCCAGCACGGCTAGCGGGGGCACAGATACGCAGTATTTT
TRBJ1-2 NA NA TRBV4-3 CASSQAFGQLYGYTF TGCGCCAGCAGCCAAGCTTTCGGGCAGCTCTATGGCTACACCTTC
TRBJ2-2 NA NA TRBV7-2 CASSFDTLTGELFF TGTGCCAGCAGCTTCGACACCCTCACCGGGGAGCTGTTTTTT
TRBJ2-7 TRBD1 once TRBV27 CASIRGQAPYEQYF TGTGCCAGCATTCGGGGACAGGCGCCGTACGAGCAGTACTTC
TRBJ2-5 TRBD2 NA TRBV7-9 CASRRGLEETQYF TGTGCCAGCAGGAGAGGACTAGAGGAGACCCAGTACTTC
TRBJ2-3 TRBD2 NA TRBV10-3 CAIRLAGGTDTQYF TGTGCCATCAGACTAGCGGGGGGTACAGATACGCAGTATTTT